This T cell receptor beta chain came from a study of T cell repertoires in aging, cancer and after chemotherapy. As for the study in general: Pre- and post-chemotherapy samples were paired from glioblastoma patients treated with temozolomide-based therapy.

TRB rearrangements spanning V, D and J were amplified using mixed TRB-A/B primers. TCRdb redid the calling of the multiplex PCR reads with MiXCR, one entry per CDR3 protein. The sample has over 8,000 distinct CDR3 sequences; about two fifths are singletons. Study conclusions and caveats: Across the chemotherapy interval, each cancer cohort showed higher median generation probability, suggesting thymic rebound. Compared with age-matched healthy donors, untreated hematological or solid cancer patients showed higher blood TCR clonality. Healthy donors lost TCR diversity with age mainly through richness, cancer patients through richness and evenness.

TCR beta rearrangements were amplified from peripheral blood genomic DNA. Germline-derived CDR1 and CDR2 are SGHVS and FNYEAQ. The CDR3 runs to 15 residues. The ends lost 4 bases at V and 2 bases at J; junction bases unmatched: 4. Comments on this clonotype: The antigen is undetermined.

Material for sequencing was blood. The V call is TRBV7-6, the J call TRBJ2-3; 9 nucleotides agree with TRBD2. This clonotype was obtained from a human donor with a solid tumor. As DNA, the CDR3 is TGTGCCAGCAGCTATAGCGGGGGTCTCACAGATACGCAGTATTTT. Translation gives CASSYSGGLTDTQYF.